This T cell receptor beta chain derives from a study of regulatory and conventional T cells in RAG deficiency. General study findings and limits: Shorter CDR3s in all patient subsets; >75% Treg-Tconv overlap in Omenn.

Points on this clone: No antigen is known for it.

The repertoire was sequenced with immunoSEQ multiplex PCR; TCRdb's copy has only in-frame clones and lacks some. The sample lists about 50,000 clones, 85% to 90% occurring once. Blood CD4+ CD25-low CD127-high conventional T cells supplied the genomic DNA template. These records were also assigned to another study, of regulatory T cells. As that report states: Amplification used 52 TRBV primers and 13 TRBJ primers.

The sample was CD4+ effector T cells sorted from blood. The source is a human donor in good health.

As DNA, the CDR3 is TGTGCCAGCAGCCGAAAGGACTATGGGAGCTCCTACAATGAGCAGTTCTTC. This translates into CASSRKDYGSSYNEQFF. The rearrangement uses TRBV7-8 and TRBJ2-1, with D perhaps matching TRBD2 (6 bases). V was trimmed by 5 bases and J by 0 bases, leaving 17 bases between them. The germline gives CDR1 SGHVS, CDR2 FQNEAQ. There are 17 residues in the CDR3.